The 6 T cell receptor beta chains presented below share a single source sample, sequenced in a study of CD8 T cells in ankylosing spondylitis. From the 5' RACE reads, TCRdb called clonotypes with MiXCR, one entry per CDR3 protein. The sample consists of around 140,000 distinct CDR3 sequences, about 10% of them appearing once. The specimen was blood, either unsorted or a sorted T cell fraction (not recorded which). All receptors derive from a female donor with ankylosing spondylitis or in good health (not recorded which).

V and J are TRBV10-2 and TRBJ2-1; D possibly corresponds to TRBD1 (5 bases). Germline lookup yields CDR1 WSHSY and CDR2 SAAADI. This CDR3 is built from 15 residues. V dropped 0 bases and J dropped 4 bases, with 10 bases sitting between them. The CDR3 loop is CASSESAGIYNEQFF. CDR3 coding DNA: TGCGCCAGCAGTGAGTCGGCAGGGATATACAATGAGCAGTTCTTC.

This clonotype has ten or more counts. The chain combines TRBV4-1 with TRBJ1-5; the D gene is possibly TRBD1 (5 bases). The CDR3 spans 15 residues. CDR1 and CDR2 from the germline V gene are MGHRA and YSYEKL. The V end lost 1 base, the J end lost 4 bases, and 11 bases lay between the germline ends. The CDR3: CASSQGWGENQPQHF. The DNA for the CDR3 is TGCGCCAGCAGCCAAGGGTGGGGGGAAAATCAGCCCCAGCATTTT.

This clonotype has at least ten counts. This chain uses TRBV3-1 with TRBJ2-3; weak D call: TRBD2 (5 bases). V shed 4 bases and J shed 6 bases, with 14 bases lying between them. The CDR3 sequence is 14 residues long. Germline CDR1 LGHDT, CDR2 YNNKEL (reference sequence). CDR3 in DNA: TGTGCCAGCAGCCCATCCGGTTCGGGGGATACGCAGTATTTT. Amino acid sequence: CASSPSGSGDTQYF.

V usage is TRBV10-3 and J usage is TRBJ2-1; D may be TRBD2 (6 bases). The CDR3 has 18 residues. Between the trimmed V and J ends, which lost 6 bases and 2 bases, there was a span of 23 bases. The germline CDR1 and CDR2 sequences are ENHRY and SYGVKD. CDR3 amino acids: CAISAVGSLARTYNEQFF. The CDR3 DNA sequence: TGTGCCATCAGCGCCGTGGGATCCCTAGCGCGAACCTACAATGAGCAGTTCTTC.

The gene calls are TRBV28 and TRBJ2-2, with 9 positions matching TRBD1. Germline loops: CDR1 MDHEN, CDR2 SYDVKM. The junction had 6 bases not matched to a gene; V was cut back by 4 bases and J by 3 bases. The length of the CDR3 is 16 residues. CDR3: CASSYGTGRYTGELFF. CDR3 in DNA: TGTGCCAGCAGTTACGGGACAGGGAGATACACCGGGGAGCTGTTTTTT.

The genes are TRBV10-3 and TRBJ2-6; weak D call: TRBD2 (6 bases). This CDR3 is 19 amino acids long. Trimming cost V 3 bases and J 0 bases, with 18 bases left between them. Germline CDR1 is ENHRY and CDR2 is SYGVKD. The CDR3 DNA reads as TGTGCCATCAGTGATGGCGGTAGCGGAGCCAACTCTGGGGCCAACGTCCTGACTTTC. The encoded protein is CAISDGGSGANSGANVLTF.